The 17 T cell receptor beta chains below come from one sample, sequenced in a study of OX40 agonist ivuxolimab in advanced cancers. The table came from immunoSEQ multiplex PCR; TCRdb's copy has only in-frame clones and leaves some out. The data show about 69,000 clones, 90% seen once. Sample: CD4+ or CD8+ T cells sorted from blood, taken in a trial of the OX40 agonist ivuxolimab. Source of these receptors: an adult with an advanced solid tumor such as melanoma, head and neck, liver or kidney cancer.

This rearrangement joins TRBV9 to TRBJ2-2, with D unresolved. Germline values: CDR1 SGDLS, CDR2 YYNGEE. Trimming stripped 2 bases from V and 2 bases from J, with 10 bases between. The CDR3 is 15 residues long. The CDR3 sequence: CASSVLNGNTGELFF. The CDR3 nucleotides read TGTGCCAGCAGCGTTCTTAACGGAAACACCGGGGAGCTGTTTTTT.

The V call is TRBV5-1, the J call TRBJ2-1; maybe TRBD2 (6 bases). Germline CDR1 SGHRS, CDR2 YFSETQ. V was shortened by 0 bases and J by 6 bases, with 13 bases between the two germline ends. The CDR3 covers 15 residues. The CDR3 loop is CASSLDGRGPNEQFF. DNA for the CDR3: TGCGCCAGCAGCTTGGACGGGAGAGGCCCCAATGAGCAGTTCTTC.

The chain is built from TRBV7-9 and TRBJ2-5, with 8 bases aligning to TRBD2. The end of the DNA is better explained by TRBJ2-7, so the J call may be wrong. The CDR3 has 13 residues. CDR1 is SEHNR, CDR2 FQNEAQ, per germline (reference sequence). CDR3 sequence: CASSFSGTSEQYF. DNA of the CDR3: TGTGCCAGCAGCTTTAGCGGGACATCCGAGCAGTACTTC.

This chain links TRBV7-9 with TRBJ2-1, with 7 bases fitting TRBD2. Germline V CDR1 and CDR2: SEHNR, FQNEAQ (reference sequence). The CDR3 consists of 15 residues. With 2 bases clipped from V and 2 bases from J, the junction kept 3 bases outside the gene matches. For the CDR3, the DNA is TGTGCCAGCAGCTTACGCGGGAGCCCCTACAATGAGCAGTTCTTC. Protein: CASSLRGSPYNEQFF.

The genes are TRBV11-1 and TRBJ1-4; the D is unclear. Trimming cost V 2 bases and J 5 bases, with 3 bases left between them. Looked up from germline, CDR1 is SGHAT and CDR2 is FQDESV (reference sequence). There are 12 residues in the CDR3. The CDR3 region has the DNA TGTGCCAGCAGCTTAACGAATGAAAAACTGTTTTTT. Encoded protein: CASSLTNEKLFF.

Only one count was recorded for this clone. This chain's CDR3 is CASSLAGTSGVKRELFF. In DNA, the CDR3 is TGTGCCAGCAGCTTAGCGGGGACTAGCGGGGTAAAGAGGGAGCTGTTTTTT. V is TRBV11-1 and J is TRBJ2-2; 13 bases map to TRBD2. The CDR3 is 17 residues long. The germline CDR1 and CDR2 sequences are SGHAT and FQDESV (reference sequence). V was pared by 0 bases and J by 9 bases, with 7 bases of the junction left unmatched.

The chain combines TRBV19 with TRBJ2-6; D is unresolved. V lost 4 bases, J lost 0 bases, and 13 bases lay in between. The CDR3 extends over 17 amino acids. Germline V gene data show CDR1 as LNHDA and CDR2 as SQIVND (reference sequence). CDR3 region: CASSNPYSISGANVLTF. The CDR3 nucleotides are TGTGCCAGTAGTAACCCCTACAGTATCTCTGGGGCCAACGTCCTGACTTTC.

To note about this clone: At one end the junction does not follow the germline gene, possibly because of a read error. V gene TRBV7-6 combines with J gene TRBJ2-6; TRBD1 might be the D (5 bases). In germline, CDR1 is SGHVS, CDR2 FNYEAQ. The CDR3 runs to 14 residues. The DNA for the CDR3 is TGTGCCAGCAGCTTAGTTGTTGGGGCCAACGTCCCGACTTTC. As protein: CASSLVVGANVPTF.

This clone was counted a single time. The rearrangement uses TRBV4-1 and TRBJ2-5; D is undetermined. The germline gives CDR1 MGHRA, CDR2 YSYEKL. V lost 0 bases and J 5 bases, leaving 7 bases between the germline ends. The CDR3 sequence is 13 residues long. Written as DNA, the CDR3 is TGCGCCAGCAGCCAAGAGCGGTCCGAGACCCAGTACTTC. Translating it yields CASSQERSETQYF.

This clone was observed a few times. The chain carries TRBV13 and TRBJ1-2, with D unresolved. Germline loops: CDR1 PRHDT, CDR2 FYEKMQ (reference sequence). V was shortened by 6 bases and J by 9 bases, with 11 bases between the two germline ends. The CDR3 has 11 amino acids. The CDR3 loop is CASRGLASYTF. Here the CDR3 DNA reads TGTGCCAGCAGGGGATTGGCCAGCTACACCTTC.

This rearrangement joins TRBV28 to TRBJ1-2; D remains ambiguous. Germline lookup yields CDR1 MDHEN and CDR2 SYDVKM. The germline V and J ends were trimmed by 1 base and 4 bases, with 10 bases remaining between them. The CDR3 spans 14 residues. The chain's CDR3 is CASSLSGRTYGYTF. CDR3 DNA sequence: TGTGCCAGCAGTTTATCCGGCAGAACCTATGGCTACACCTTC.

The chain uses TRBV19 and TRBJ2-7; 7 positions match TRBD1. The germline V gene has CDR1 LNHDA and CDR2 SQIVND (reference sequence). Germline trimming cut 7 bases from V and 5 bases from J; bases unmatched to any gene: 8. This CDR3 spans 13 amino acids. CDR3 DNA: TGTGCCAGTAAAAGGGGGCCGGTGGACGAGCAGTACTTC. It translates to CASKRGPVDEQYF.

In this sample, this clone turned up once. The rearrangement uses TRBV6-1 and TRBJ2-3; D may be TRBD2 (5 bases). CDR1 and CDR2 (germline): MNHNS, SASEGT. V lost 5 bases and J 1 base, leaving 7 bases between the germline ends. CDR3 size: 13 residues. The CDR3 DNA reads as TGTGCCAGCAGTTCCGGGGGCACAGATACGCAGTATTTT. It codes for CASSSGGTDTQYF.

This clone was counted once. The chain joins TRBV4-3 to TRBJ2-1; 11 bases agree with TRBD2. The germline V gene encodes CDR1 LGHNA and CDR2 YSLEER. The CDR3 is 15 amino acids. J lost 8 bases, V lost 1 base, and 4 bases had no gene match. This chain's CDR3 is CASSQVTSGRHEQFF. CDR3 DNA: TGCGCCAGCAGCCAAGTTACTAGCGGGAGACATGAGCAGTTCTTC.

This clone was detected only once. The chain has TRBV5-1 and TRBJ2-2; 12 nucleotides agree with TRBD2. From germline, CDR1 is SGHRS and CDR2 YFSETQ. V shed 3 bases, J shed 4 bases, and the junction held 4 bases outside the gene matches. The CDR3 has 16 amino acids. The CDR3 sequence is CASSSGLAGPTGELFF. DNA of the CDR3: TGCGCCAGCAGCTCTGGACTAGCGGGACCCACCGGGGAGCTGTTTTTT.

The rearrangement uses TRBV10-3 and TRBJ1-2, with unresolved D. V was shortened by 11 bases and J by 5 bases, with 21 bases between the two germline ends. In germline, CDR1 is ENHRY, CDR2 SYGVKD. This CDR3 is 14 amino acids long. The CDR3 sequence: CAVSGPITGYGYTF. The CDR3 DNA reads as TGTGCCGTCTCAGGTCCCATTACGGGGTATGGCTACACCTTC.

The chain uses TRBV7-9 and TRBJ2-7, with 10 bases aligning to TRBD2. The V segment lost 5 bases and the J segment 1 base; nucleotides outside the gene matches: 2. This CDR3 has 14 amino acids. Germline CDR1 reads SEHNR; CDR2 reads FQNEAQ (reference sequence). The CDR3 DNA reads as TGTGCCAGCAGCCAGACTAGCGGGTCCTACGAGCAGTACTTC. It is translated as CASSQTSGSYEQYF.